This T cell receptor beta chain was recovered during a study of regulatory T cells in long-lasting Graves disease. Time point indicated: persistent/refractory GD, antithyroid drugs over 5 years with positive TRAb. With RNA extracted from PBMCs as input, the TCR library was made. Patients came from an endocrinology department in Xi'an, China. The collection involved drawing 8.5 to 9 milliliters of peripheral blood into EDTA tubes. This clonotype has just a few counts. Its specificity is unknown. The CDR3 runs to 13 residues. Germline CDR1 reads SGHTA; CDR2 reads FQGTGA. V dropped 2 bases and J dropped 6 bases, with 10 bases sitting between them. Arm-PCR of CDR3 regions and iRepertoire HTBI primers were used to build TCR beta libraries. MiXCR was run by TCRdb on the multiplex PCR reads, yielding one entry per CDR3 protein. This table has some 440,000 distinct CDR3 sequences, around 20% appearing once. Study conclusions and caveats: Under persistent disease, TRBV28, TRBJ1-2 and TRBJ2-5 were used preferentially.

The sequences come from peripheral blood mononuclear cells (PBMCs), collected when the disease was refractory, from a patient treated with antithyroid drugs. V usage is TRBV7-3 and J usage is TRBJ1-2, with D hard to call. The sequence came from a female donor with Graves disease. Written as DNA, the CDR3 is TGTGCCAGCAGCTTAGGGGTTTCGGATGGCTACACCTTC. Protein product: CASSLGVSDGYTF.